Described below is a single T cell receptor beta chain sequence and its context. The CDR3 totals 13 residues. Germline CDR1 reads MNHEY; CDR2 reads SMNVEV (reference sequence). V was clipped by 5 bases and J by 8 bases; unmatched bases: 6. This entry belongs to a study of cytomegalovirus exposure and HLA in healthy donors. Vbeta (60) and Jbeta (13) primers were used in the PCR. Only in-frame clones appear in the TCRdb table, and some are missing; sequencing was by immunoSEQ multiplex PCR. The sample records roughly 150,000 clones, around 79% being singletons. The sequenced material came from PBMCs. The sequence was obtained from a male donor in good health and CMV-seronegative. This chain links TRBV27 with TRBJ1-2, with 9 bases that match TRBD1. Written as DNA, the CDR3 is TGTGCCAGCAGTGGCAGGACAGGGGCCGGCTACACCTTC. This gives the protein CASSGRTGAGYTF.